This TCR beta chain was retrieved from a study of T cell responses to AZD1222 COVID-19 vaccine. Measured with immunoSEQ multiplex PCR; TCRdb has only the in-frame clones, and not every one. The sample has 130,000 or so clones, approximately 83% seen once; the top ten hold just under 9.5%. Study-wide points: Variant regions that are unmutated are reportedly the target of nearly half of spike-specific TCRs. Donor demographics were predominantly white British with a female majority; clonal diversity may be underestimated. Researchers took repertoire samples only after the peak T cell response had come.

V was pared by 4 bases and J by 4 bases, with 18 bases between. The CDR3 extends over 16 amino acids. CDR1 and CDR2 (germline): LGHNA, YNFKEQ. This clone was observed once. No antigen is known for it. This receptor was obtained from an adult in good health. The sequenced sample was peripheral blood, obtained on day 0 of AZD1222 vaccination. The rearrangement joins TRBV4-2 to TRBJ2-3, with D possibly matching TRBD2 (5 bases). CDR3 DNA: TGTGCCAGCAGCCCTCAAGTGAGTCTCGGGGCAGATACGCAGTATTTT. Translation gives CASSPQVSLGADTQYF.